Below, 25 T cell receptor beta chains from the same sample are listed, as sequenced in a study of identical twins. TCRdb processed the 5' RACE reads anew with MiXCR; each CDR3 protein has one entry. The sample has 350,000 or so distinct CDR3 sequences; roughly an eighth are singletons. This sample also appeared in a second study, on yellow fever vaccine responses in identical twins.

The sequencing input was CD8+ T cells sorted from blood. These receptors were obtained from a woman under 30 in good health.

This clonotype was seen ten or more times. The chain links TRBV12-3 or TRBV12-4 to TRBJ2-1; D ambiguous. The CDR3 runs to 12 residues. Trimming left V 5 bases short and J 5 bases short, with 7 bases between. Written as DNA, the CDR3 is TGTGCCAGCAGTACACTTAACAATGAGCAGTTCTTC. Translating it yields CASSTLNNEQFF.

The table lists this clonotype with a few counts. In DNA form, the CDR3 reads TGTGCCAGCAGCCCCGCATCCGACAGCTTGTACAATGAGCAGTTCTTC. Protein product: CASSPASDSLYNEQFF. The chain couples TRBV3-1 to TRBJ2-1; TRBD1 is a possible D gene (5 bases). The CDR3 extends over 16 amino acids. V dropped 4 bases and J dropped 4 bases, with 17 bases sitting between them. The germline CDR1 and CDR2 sequences are LGHDT and YNNKEL (reference sequence).

This clonotype showed up just a few times. The chain uses TRBV27 and TRBJ2-1; 13 bases match TRBD2. This CDR3 has 15 amino acids. V shed 10 bases and J 10 bases; nucleotides not matched to a gene: 13. Germline lookup yields CDR1 MNHEY and CDR2 SMNVEV (reference sequence). The CDR3 loop is CATGGGTSGIKEQFF. In nucleotides, the CDR3 is TGTGCCACCGGGGGGGGGACTAGCGGGATCAAGGAGCAGTTCTTC.

This clonotype was counted ten times or more. This rearrangement joins TRBV2 to TRBJ2-7; 8 bases align to TRBD2. V shed 4 bases and J 3 bases; nucleotides not matched to a gene: 17. The CDR3 totals 18 residues. The germline gives CDR1 SNHLY, CDR2 FYNNEI. The CDR3 loop reads CASSVVGGLVAGHYEQYF. CDR3 in DNA: TGTGCCAGCAGTGTCGTGGGGGGACTAGTAGCGGGACACTACGAGCAGTACTTC.

This clonotype was observed many times. The chain recombines TRBV5-1 with TRBJ1-1, with D uncertain. The CDR3 has 12 residues. V shed 4 bases and J shed 8 bases, with 12 bases lying between them. Germline CDR1 is SGHRS and CDR2 is YFSETQ. CDR3 in DNA: TGCGCCAGCAGCCAACCACCGGGGGAAGCTTTCTTT. The encoded protein is CASSQPPGEAFF.

The V call is TRBV28, the J call TRBJ1-2; 11 bases fit TRBD1. With 4 bases clipped from V and 4 bases from J, the junction kept 11 bases outside the gene matches. This CDR3 has 17 residues. Germline loops: CDR1 MDHEN, CDR2 SYDVKM. The CDR3 nucleotides read TGTGCCAGCAGTTCGGACAGGGGGCTCCTGGAGGGCTATGGCTACACCTTC. Its protein is CASSSDRGLLEGYGYTF.

This clonotype was seen a few times. The V gene is TRBV5-5, the J gene TRBJ1-5, with D hard to call. CDR1 is SGHKS and CDR2 is YYEKEE in the germline V gene (reference sequence). The CDR3 totals 15 residues. The ends were cut back, 1 base at V and 0 bases at J, with 8 bases in the middle. CDR3 DNA sequence: TGTGCCAGCAGCTTGAGCACCGATAGCAATCAGCCCCAGCATTTT. It translates to CASSLSTDSNQPQHF.

In this sample, this clonotype turned up many times. The chain combines TRBV29-1 with TRBJ2-1; 8 bases align to TRBD1. This CDR3 is 18 amino acids long. CDR1 and CDR2 (germline): SQVTM, ANQGSEA. Trimming removed 4 bases from V and 2 bases from J; junction bases left unmatched: 16. CDR3 coding DNA: TGCAGCGTTGTGGGGGTGAGACAGGGGTCAGGTACCTACAATGAGCAGTTCTTC. Its protein product is CSVVGVRQGSGTYNEQFF.

This clonotype was recorded at least ten times. The rearrangement joins TRBV27 to TRBJ2-7; D remains ambiguous. Deletions cut 2 bases from V and 5 bases from J, with 1 base between. Per the germline V gene, CDR1 is MNHEY and CDR2 is SMNVEV (reference sequence). This CDR3 region has 10 residues. CDR3 sequence reads: CASSLNEQYF. CDR3 nucleotides: TGTGCCAGCAGTTTAAACGAGCAGTACTTC.

The rearrangement uses TRBV6-5 and TRBJ2-7; possibly TRBD1 for D (6 bases). This CDR3 has 14 residues. V lost 0 bases to trimming and J lost 5 bases, with 11 bases between them. Germline lookup yields CDR1 MNHEY and CDR2 SVGAGI. Here the CDR3 DNA reads TGTGCCAGCAGTTACTCTTCAGGGGACCACGAGCAGTACTTC. Translation: CASSYSSGDHEQYF.

V is TRBV5-5 and J is TRBJ2-7; perhaps D is TRBD1 or TRBD2 (5 bases each). Between the trimmed V and J ends, which lost 4 bases and 2 bases, there was a span of 25 bases. This CDR3 has 18 residues. Germline V lookup: CDR1 SGHKS, CDR2 YYEKEE (reference sequence). DNA for the CDR3: TGTGCCAGCAGCGGACCATGGGCCGACCATGTGGGACCCTACGAGCAGTACGTC. Its translation is CASSGPWADHVGPYEQYV.

The rearrangement links TRBV7-2 to TRBJ2-5; D not resolved. V lost 2 bases and J 2 bases, leaving 12 bases between the germline ends. There are 15 residues in the CDR3. Germline CDR1 is SGHTA and CDR2 is FQGNSA. The CDR3 loop is CASSLISLPQETQYF. The CDR3 coding sequence is TGTGCCAGCAGCTTAATCTCACTACCACAAGAGACCCAGTACTTC.

The CDR3 loop is CATSRTRQGTGEQFF. In DNA form, the CDR3 reads TGTGCCACCAGCAGAACTCGACAGGGTACGGGTGAGCAGTTCTTC. The rearrangement links TRBV15 to TRBJ2-1; 7 bases are shared with TRBD1. Germline assignment: CDR1 LNHNV and CDR2 YYDKDF (reference sequence). Trimming took 2 bases from V and 9 from J; bases not matched to a gene: 10. The CDR3 runs 15 residues.

In the case of this clonotype: This may stem from a read error, because a much larger clone lies one nucleotide away. The chain couples TRBV5-5 to TRBJ2-7, with D perhaps TRBD1 (6 bases). The CDR3 spans 12 residues. V was shortened by 4 bases and J by 4 bases, with 9 bases between the two germline ends. CDR1 and CDR2 from the germline V gene are SGHKS and YYEKEE (reference sequence). CDR3 DNA sequence: TGTGCCAGCAGCCCCGGACAGTACGAGCAGTACGTC. Protein: CASSPGQYEQYV.

The chain links TRBV7-2 to TRBJ2-7, with 7 bases aligning to TRBD2. The V gene's germline CDR1 is SGHTA and CDR2 FQGNSA. The CDR3 runs 15 residues. V trimming: 2 bases; J trimming: 3 bases; junction bases outside the gene matches: 7. CDR3 region: CASSLNLAVNYEQYF. The CDR3 DNA is TGTGCCAGCAGCTTAAACCTAGCGGTTAACTACGAGCAGTACTTC.

The CDR3 DNA sequence: TGTGCCAGCAGTGTGGGTCAGGGGGCCTACGAGCAGTACGTC. Protein: CASSVGQGAYEQYV. The chain combines TRBV28 with TRBJ2-7; 7 positions agree with TRBD1. V lost 5 bases, J lost 2 bases, and 6 bases stayed unmatched. The CDR3 loop spans 14 amino acids. CDR1 MDHEN and CDR2 SYDVKM come from the germline V gene.

This clonotype came up many times. The rearrangement links TRBV6-1 to TRBJ2-1; D ambiguous. The CDR3 runs to 11 residues. From germline, CDR1 is MNHNS and CDR2 SASEGT. V gave up 9 bases and J gave up 9 bases, with 12 bases separating them. The CDR3 here is CASSWGGEQFF. The DNA for the CDR3 is TGTGCCAGTAGTTGGGGTGGTGAGCAGTTCTTC.

This clonotype was observed many times. The CDR3 sequence: CSAGSPGGSYNEQFF. The CDR3 nucleotides read TGCAGTGCTGGTTCACCCGGGGGGTCCTACAATGAGCAGTTCTTC. The chain recombines TRBV20-1 with TRBJ2-1, with 7 positions matching TRBD2. CDR3 length equals 15 residues. Germline loops: CDR1 DFQATT, CDR2 SNEGSKA (reference sequence). J lost 1 base, V lost 5 bases, and 8 bases had no gene match.

This clonotype turned up a few times. This rearrangement joins TRBV5-1 to TRBJ1-5; possibly TRBD1 for D (5 bases). This CDR3 is built from 15 residues. The V end was cut by 3 bases, the J end by 0 bases, with 10 bases between. CDR1 is SGHRS and CDR2 is YFSETQ in the germline V gene. The chain's CDR3 is CASSSGGNSNQPQHF. The CDR3 DNA is TGCGCCAGCAGCTCTGGGGGGAATAGCAATCAGCCCCAGCATTTT.

This clonotype was observed a handful of times. The genes are TRBV6-5 and TRBJ2-1; TRBD2 matches at 10 bases. This CDR3 is 17 amino acids long. The J segment lost 4 bases and the V segment lost 0 bases, leaving 6 bases of the junction unmatched. CDR1 is MNHEY and CDR2 is SVGAGI in the germline V gene. The CDR3 sequence is CASSYSSSGSGYNEQFF. The CDR3, as DNA: TGTGCCAGCAGTTACTCTTCTAGCGGGAGTGGTTACAATGAGCAGTTCTTC.

J is TRBJ2-2 and V is TRBV10-3; 7 bases align to TRBD2. Trimming removed 11 bases from V and 5 bases from J; junction bases left unmatched: 5. The CDR3 is 12 residues long. Germline V gives CDR1 ENHRY, CDR2 SYGVKD. CDR3 loop: CAGEGETGELFF. For the CDR3, the DNA is TGTGCCGGGGAGGGCGAAACCGGGGAGCTGTTTTTT.

This clonotype was counted only a few times. The rearrangement links TRBV4-1 to TRBJ2-5; 8 positions match TRBD2. CDR1 MGHRA and CDR2 YSYEKL come from the germline V gene. This CDR3 has 15 residues. The trim removed 6 bases at V and 2 bases at J, leaving 8 bases unmatched. The CDR3 loop is CASSLERGLQETQYF. In nucleotides, the CDR3 is TGCGCCAGCAGTCTCGAGCGGGGGCTACAAGAGACCCAGTACTTC.

This chain joins TRBV20-1 and TRBJ1-1, with D possibly being TRBD1 (5 bases). The CDR3 has 11 residues. Germline CDR1 reads DFQATT; CDR2 reads SNEGSKA (reference sequence). Trimming took off 0 bases at V and 10 bases at J, with 9 bases between the two ends. CDR3 in amino acids: CSAREEGSAFF. For the CDR3, the DNA is TGCAGTGCTAGAGAGGAGGGGTCAGCTTTCTTT.

This clonotype was found a few times. V is TRBV4-1 and J is TRBJ2-6; perhaps TRBD1 as D (6 bases). V was pared by 2 bases and J by 1 base, with 12 bases between. Per germline, CDR1 MGHRA and CDR2 YSYEKL. There are 17 residues in the CDR3. The CDR3 coding sequence is TGCGCCAGCAGCCAATATGTACAGGGTTCTGGGGCCAACGTCCTGACTTTC. Its protein is CASSQYVQGSGANVLTF.

This chain uses TRBV29-1 with TRBJ2-5, with D uncertain. This CDR3 has 13 residues. V gave up 0 bases and J gave up 4 bases, with 9 bases separating them. Per the germline V gene, CDR1 is SQVTM and CDR2 is ANQGSEA. The CDR3 protein is CSVEDFDRETQYF. CDR3 nucleotide sequence: TGCAGCGTTGAAGATTTCGACCGAGAGACCCAGTACTTC.